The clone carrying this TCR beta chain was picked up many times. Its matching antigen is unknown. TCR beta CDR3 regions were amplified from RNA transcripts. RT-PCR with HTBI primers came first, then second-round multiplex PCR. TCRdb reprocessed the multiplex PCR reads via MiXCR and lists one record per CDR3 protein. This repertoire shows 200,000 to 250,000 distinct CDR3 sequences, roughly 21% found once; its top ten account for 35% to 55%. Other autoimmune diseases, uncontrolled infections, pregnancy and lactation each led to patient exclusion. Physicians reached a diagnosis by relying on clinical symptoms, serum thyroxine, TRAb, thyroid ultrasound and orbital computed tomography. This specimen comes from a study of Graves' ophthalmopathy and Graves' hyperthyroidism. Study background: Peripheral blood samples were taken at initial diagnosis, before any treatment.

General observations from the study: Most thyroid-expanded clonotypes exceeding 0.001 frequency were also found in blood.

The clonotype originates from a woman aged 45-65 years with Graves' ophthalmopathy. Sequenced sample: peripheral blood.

CDR3 coding DNA: TGCGCCAGCAGCTTGGAACAGGTAAACTACGAGCAGTACTTC. Its protein is CASSLEQVNYEQYF. The V gene is TRBV5-1, the J gene TRBJ2-7; D may be TRBD1 (5 bases). Germline V lookup: CDR1 SGHRS, CDR2 YFSETQ. V gave up 0 bases and J gave up 3 bases, with 10 bases separating them. The CDR3 has 14 residues. The entire variable domain, with the rest obtained from reference TRBV5-1 and TRBJ2-7, is as follows: KAGVTQTPRYLIKTRGQQVTLSCSPISGHRSVSWYQQTPGQGLQFLFEYFSETQRNKGNFPGRFSGRQFSNSRSEMNVSTLELGDSALYLCASSLEQVNYEQYFGPGTRLTVT.